A single sample gave rise to the 5 T cell receptor beta chains below, sequenced in a study of cytotoxic CD8 clonotypes in ibrutinib-treated CLL. Profiled with immunoSEQ multiplex PCR; TCRdb holds only in-frame clones, not every one. The sample has some 130,000 clones; around four fifths are singletons. The sample here was PBMCs, taken after 24 months of ibrutinib treatment. Receptors originate from a human donor with chronic lymphocytic leukemia.

V is TRBV6-1 and J is TRBJ2-4; weak D call: TRBD2 (5 bases). From germline, CDR1 is MNHNS and CDR2 SASEGT. The CDR3 sequence is 15 residues long. The V end lost 3 bases, the J end lost 0 bases, and 9 bases lay between the germline ends. The CDR3 sequence is CASSDGSLAKNIQYF. Written as DNA, the CDR3 is TGTGCCAGCAGTGATGGGAGTCTAGCCAAAAACATTCAGTACTTC.

This clone was seen more than once but under ten times. The chain links TRBV28 to TRBJ1-4, with D uncertain. This CDR3 comprises 13 residues. V lost 8 bases and J 0 bases, leaving 7 bases between the germline ends. The germline gives CDR1 MDHEN, CDR2 SYDVKM. CDR3 protein: CASFKATNEKLFF. CDR3 in DNA: TGTGCCAGCTTCAAAGCAACTAATGAAAAACTGTTTTTT.

This clone was recorded only once. This chain uses TRBV2 with TRBJ2-3; 7 bases map to TRBD2. The CDR3 has 14 residues. The V segment lost 6 bases and the J segment 0 bases; nucleotides outside the gene matches: 3. Germline-derived CDR1 and CDR2 are SNHLY and FYNNEI. CDR3 sequence: CASRGGVSTDTQYF. For the CDR3, the DNA is TGTGCCAGCAGGGGGGGGGTGAGCACAGATACGCAGTATTTT.

This clone was seen a few times. The rearrangement links TRBV9 to TRBJ2-5; no clear D. Germline V gene data show CDR1 as SGDLS and CDR2 as YYNGEE. CDR3 length equals 14 residues. Between the trimmed V and J ends, which lost 4 bases and 2 bases, there was a span of 12 bases. The CDR3 sequence is CASSPSLNQETQYF. The CDR3 coding sequence is TGTGCCAGCAGCCCCTCCCTCAATCAAGAGACCCAGTACTTC. Using reference TRBV9 and TRBJ2-5 for the parts outside the CDR3, the full variable domain is DSGVTQTPKHLITATGQRVTLRCSPRSGDLSVYWYQQSLDQGLQFLIQYYNGEERAKGNILERFSAQQFPDLHSELNLSSLELGDSALYFCASSPSLNQETQYFGPGTRLLVL.

The rearrangement uses TRBV10-3 and TRBJ1-6; D gene unclear. This CDR3 comprises 15 residues. V was cut by 2 bases and J by 11 bases, with 16 bases left in between. From germline, CDR1 is ENHRY and CDR2 SYGVKD. The CDR3 nucleotides read TGTGCCATCAGTGAGGGTACCGGGCCCCGGGCACCCCTCCACTTT. Its protein product is CAISEGTGPRAPLHF.